This T cell receptor beta chain was identified during a study of cytomegalovirus exposure and HLA in healthy donors. It was with 60 Vbeta and 13 Jbeta primers that the PCR ran. The assay was immunoSEQ multiplex PCR, and TCRdb's table has in-frame clones only and misses some. In the table there are 55,000 to 80,000 clones, more than 80% of which are singletons. On this clone: This specimen includes other DNA sequences encoding the same CDR3.

Trimming cost V 6 bases and J 0 bases; bases outside gene matches: 5. Per germline, CDR1 KGHSH and CDR2 LQKENI. The CDR3 is made up of 14 amino acids. The gene calls are TRBV18 and TRBJ2-7; 7 nucleotides match TRBD1. The specimen was PBMCs. The TCR was taken from a woman aged 25 to 39 in good health and CMV-seronegative. The CDR3 sequence: CASSPGTASYEQYF. The CDR3 DNA is TGTGCCAGCTCGCCGGGGACAGCCTCCTACGAGCAGTACTTC.